This T cell receptor (beta chain) was identified during a study of blood T cell repertoires in COVID-19. Turning to the study itself: Donors in the United States, Italy and Spain gave samples during acute or convalescent COVID-19. Sample material is recorded as cDNA or gDNA derived from T cells, B-cell-depleted T cells, or PBMCs.

Clones were sequenced by immunoSEQ multiplex PCR, and TCRdb holds only the in-frame ones, with some missing. This table has under 250,000 clones, around four fifths appearing once. This sequence was found in a man aged 50 to 59 with active or convalescent COVID-19. Specimen: peripheral blood.

This chain's CDR3 is CASSSPTGTEAFF. The CDR3 region has the DNA TGTGCCAGCAGCTCTCCAACCGGGACAGAAGCTTTCTTT. V is TRBV5-6 and J is TRBJ1-1, with D possibly matching TRBD1 (6 bases). V lost 3 bases, J lost 8 bases, and 14 bases lay in between. CDR1 and CDR2 (germline): SGHDT, YYEEEE. CDR3 length: 13 residues. The whole variable domain, filled in from reference TRBV5-6 and TRBJ1-1, reads DAGVTQSPTHLIKTRGQQVTLRCSPKSGHDTVSWYQQALGQGPQFIFQYYEEEERQRGNFPDRFSGHQFPNYSSELNVNALLLGDSALYLCASSSPTGTEAFFGQGTRLTVV.